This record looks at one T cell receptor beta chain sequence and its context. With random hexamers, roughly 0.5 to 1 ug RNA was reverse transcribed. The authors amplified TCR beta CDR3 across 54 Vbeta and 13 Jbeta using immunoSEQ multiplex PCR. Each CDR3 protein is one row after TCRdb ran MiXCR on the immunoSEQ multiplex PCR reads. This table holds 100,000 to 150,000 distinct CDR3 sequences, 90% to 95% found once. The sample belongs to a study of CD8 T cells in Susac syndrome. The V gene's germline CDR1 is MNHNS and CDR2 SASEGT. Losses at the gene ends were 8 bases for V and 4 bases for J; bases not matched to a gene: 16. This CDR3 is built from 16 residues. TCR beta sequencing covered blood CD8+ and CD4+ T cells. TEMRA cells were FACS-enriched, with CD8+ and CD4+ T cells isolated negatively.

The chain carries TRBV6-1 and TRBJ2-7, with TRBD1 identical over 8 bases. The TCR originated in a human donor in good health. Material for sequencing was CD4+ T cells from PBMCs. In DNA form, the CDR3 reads TGTGCCAGCCACCCTGAAATTGGACAGGGAAAATACGAGCAGTACTTC. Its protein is CASHPEIGQGKYEQYF.